This T cell receptor (beta chain) was captured in a study of radiotherapy plus CTLA-4 blockade in lung cancer. Profiling relied on immunoSEQ multiplex PCR, and the TCRdb table lists in-frame clones only, not all of them. The sample carries roughly 100,000 clones, 82% recorded once. The CDR3 length is 13 residues. V shed 4 bases and J shed 2 bases, with 8 bases lying between them. Germline V gene data show CDR1 as SGHDN and CDR2 as FVKESK. This sequence originates from a human donor with non-small cell lung cancer who had a partial response to radiotherapy plus ipilimumab. Source: peripheral blood, taken from a patient treated with radiotherapy plus ipilimumab. The rearrangement uses TRBV14 and TRBJ1-2; TRBD1 might be the D (6 bases). Here the CDR3 reads CASSPQGNYGYTF. The CDR3 DNA sequence: TGTGCCAGCAGCCCACAGGGCAACTATGGCTACACCTTC.